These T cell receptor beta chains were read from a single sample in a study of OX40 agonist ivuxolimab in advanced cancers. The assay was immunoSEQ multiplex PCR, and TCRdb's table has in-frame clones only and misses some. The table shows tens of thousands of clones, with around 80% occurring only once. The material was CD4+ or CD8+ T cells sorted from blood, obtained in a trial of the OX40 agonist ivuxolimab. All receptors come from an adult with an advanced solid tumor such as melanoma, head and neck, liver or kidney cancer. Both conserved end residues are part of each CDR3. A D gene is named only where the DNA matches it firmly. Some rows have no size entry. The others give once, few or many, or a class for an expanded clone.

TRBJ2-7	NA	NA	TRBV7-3	CASSSPGQGEYEQYF	TGTGCCAGCAGCTCCCCGGGTCAGGGAGAGTACGAGCAGTACTTC
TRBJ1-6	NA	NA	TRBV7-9	CASSFGGGGSPLHF	TGTGCCAGCAGCTTTGGGGGGGGAGGTTCACCCCTCCACTTT
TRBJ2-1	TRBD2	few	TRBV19	CASSILVTSGGAYIEQFF	TGTGCCAGTAGTATCCTCGTTACTAGCGGGGGGGCCTATATTGAGCAGTTCTTC
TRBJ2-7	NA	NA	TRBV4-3	CASSYDRFAYEQYF	TGCGCCAGCAGCTACGACAGGTTCGCCTACGAGCAGTACTTC
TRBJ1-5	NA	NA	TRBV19	CASIETREFGQPQHF	TGTGCCAGTATCGAAACCAGGGAATTCGGTCAGCCCCAGCATTTT
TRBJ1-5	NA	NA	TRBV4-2	CASSQDGGGPGNQPQHF	TGTGCCAGCAGCCAAGATGGGGGGGGCCCTGGTAATCAGCCCCAGCATTTT
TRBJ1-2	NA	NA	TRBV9	CASSVEGEGFYGYTF	TGTGCCAGCAGCGTTGAGGGGGAGGGATTCTATGGCTACACCTTC
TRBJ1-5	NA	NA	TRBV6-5	CASSQGSQPQHF	TGTGCCAGCTCACAGGGCAGTCAGCCCCAGCATTTT
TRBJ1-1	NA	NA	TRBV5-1	CASSDPLANTEAFF	TGCGCCAGCAGCGACCCGTTGGCGAACACTGAAGCTTTCTTT
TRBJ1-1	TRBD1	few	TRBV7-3	CASSLKGGRGTEAFF	TGTGCCAGCAGCTTAAAAGGGGGCAGGGGAACTGAAGCTTTCTTT
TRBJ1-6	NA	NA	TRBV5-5	CASSLWQASNSPLHF	TGTGCCAGCAGCTTGTGGCAGGCCAGTAATTCACCCCTCCACTTT
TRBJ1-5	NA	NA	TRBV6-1	CASSAYRGGNQPQHF	TGTGCCAGCAGCGCCTACCGGGGGGGCAATCAGCCCCAGCATTTT
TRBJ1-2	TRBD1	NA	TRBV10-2	CASSLTGQGADGYTF	TGCGCCAGCAGCCTGACGGGACAGGGGGCGGATGGCTACACCTTC
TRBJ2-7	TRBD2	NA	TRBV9	CASSVGFSGGYEQYF	TGTGCCAGCAGCGTAGGTTTTAGCGGGGGCTACGAGCAGTACTTC
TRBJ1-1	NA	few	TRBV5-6	CASSFTVSGATEAFF	TGTGCCAGCAGCTTTACAGTCTCGGGTGCCACTGAAGCTTTCTTT
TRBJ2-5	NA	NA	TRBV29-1	CSVELRGSYQETQYF	TGCAGCGTTGAATTGAGGGGCAGTTACCAAGAGACCCAGTACTTC
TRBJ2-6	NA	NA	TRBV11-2	CASSLGTGGANVLTF	TGTGCCAGCAGCTTAGGCACAGGTGGGGCCAACGTCCTGACTTTC
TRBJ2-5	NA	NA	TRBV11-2	CASSTRGSGRETQYF	TGTGCCAGCAGCACCCGAGGGTCGGGGCGGGAGACCCAGTACTTC
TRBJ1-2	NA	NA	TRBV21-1	CASSKGVLFGARPGYTF	TGTGCCAGCAGCAAAGGGGTTTTGTTCGGAGCACGTCCTGGCTACACCTTC
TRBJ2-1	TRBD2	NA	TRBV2	CASSPGLAVNEQFF	TGTGCCAGCAGCCCGGGACTAGCTGTCAATGAGCAGTTCTTC
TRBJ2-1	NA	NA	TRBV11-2	CASSLGDNEQFF	TGTGCCAGCAGCTTAGGAGACAATGAGCAGTTCTTC
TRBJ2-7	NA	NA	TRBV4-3	CASSLFGGPYEQYF	TGCGCCAGCAGCCTTTTCGGGGGGCCCTACGAGCAGTACTTC
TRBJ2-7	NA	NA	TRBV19	CASSIGSYEQYF	TGTGCCAGTAGTATTGGGAGCTACGAGCAGTACTTC
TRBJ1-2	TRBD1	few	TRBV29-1	CSGQGGDDYGYTF	TGCAGCGGGCAGGGGGGGGACGACTATGGCTACACCTTC
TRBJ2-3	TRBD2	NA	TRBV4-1	CASRPTPGLTSTDTQYF	TGCGCCAGCAGGCCGACCCCGGGACTAACGAGCACAGATACGCAGTATTTT
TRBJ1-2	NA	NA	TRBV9	CASTAGGTNYGYTF	TGTGCCAGCACCGCCGGGGGAACTAACTATGGCTACACCTTC
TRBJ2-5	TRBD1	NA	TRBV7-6	CASSPKMDRAETQYF	TGTGCCAGCAGCCCTAAGATGGACAGGGCGGAGACCCAGTACTTC
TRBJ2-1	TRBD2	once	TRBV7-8	CASSLAGGPYNEQFF	TGTGCCAGCAGCTTGGCGGGGGGCCCATACAATGAGCAGTTCTTC
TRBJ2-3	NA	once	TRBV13	CASSSGRGRPDTQYF	TGTGCCAGCAGCTCAGGCCGGGGCCGGCCAGATACGCAGTATTTT
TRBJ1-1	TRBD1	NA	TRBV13	CASRPPGTGEANTEAFF	TGTGCCAGCAGGCCCCCCGGGACAGGGGAAGCCAACACTGAAGCTTTCTTT
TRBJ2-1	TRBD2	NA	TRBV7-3	CASSSGLAGGPGDNEQFF	TGTGCCAGCAGCTCGGGACTAGCGGGGGGCCCCGGAGACAATGAGCAGTTCTTC
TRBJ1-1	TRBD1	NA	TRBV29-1	CSVEEQGAGDTEAFF	TGCAGCGTTGAAGAACAGGGGGCAGGGGACACTGAAGCTTTCTTT
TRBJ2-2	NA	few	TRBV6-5	CASSYSSQNTGELFF	TGTGCCAGCAGTTACTCGAGCCAGAACACCGGGGAGCTGTTTTTT
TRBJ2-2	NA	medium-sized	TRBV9	CASSVGGELFF	TGTGCCAGCAGCGTAGGAGGGGAGCTGTTTTTT
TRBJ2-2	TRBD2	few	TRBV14	CASSQVRLARGTGELFF	TGTGCCAGCAGCCAAGTGCGTCTAGCGCGGGGGACCGGGGAGCTGTTTTTT
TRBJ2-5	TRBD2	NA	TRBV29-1	CSVEVASSGVAWAQYF	TGCAGCGTTGAAGTAGCCTCTAGCGGGGTGGCGTGGGCCCAGTACTTC
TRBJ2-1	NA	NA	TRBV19	CASRSPGFSTNEQFF	TGTGCCAGCCGCAGCCCGGGTTTCTCCACCAATGAGCAGTTCTTC
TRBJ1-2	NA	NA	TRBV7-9	CASSLYSPADGYTF	TGTGCCAGCAGCTTATATTCGCCGGCCGATGGCTACACCTTC
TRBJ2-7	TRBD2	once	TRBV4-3	CASSQEAPWTSAHEQYF	TGCGCCAGCAGCCAAGAAGCACCGTGGACTAGCGCGCACGAGCAGTACTTC
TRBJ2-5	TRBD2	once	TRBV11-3	CASSIRGGGETQYF	TGTGCCAGCAGCATCCGGGGGGGCGGGGAGACCCAGTACTTC
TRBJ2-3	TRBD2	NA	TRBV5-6	CASSSSPGLAGKGGTQYF	TGTGCCAGCAGTTCGAGCCCGGGACTAGCGGGGAAAGGGGGTACGCAGTATTTT
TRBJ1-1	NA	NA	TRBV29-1	CSAPLGDTEAFF	TGCAGCGCACCCCTCGGGGACACTGAAGCTTTCTTT
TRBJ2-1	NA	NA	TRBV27	CASSQGNEQFF	TGTGCCAGCAGCCAGGGTAATGAGCAGTTCTTC
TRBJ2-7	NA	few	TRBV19	CASREKDSPTYEQYF	TGTGCCAGTAGGGAGAAGGACAGTCCTACCTACGAGCAGTACTTC